The present T cell receptor (beta chain) was sequenced within a study of blood T cell repertoires in COVID-19. Study in general: Sources were T cells, B-cell-depleted T cells, or PBMCs; the material itself was cDNA or gDNA.

Under the authors' procedure: Reference gene primer amplification in the assay estimated nucleated cell counts. This table comes from immunoSEQ multiplex PCR, and its TCRdb copy is limited to in-frame clones, with some not included. Clonal size and the V and J genes are those of that table, whereas D and trimming came from the DNA. Among more than 85,000 clones listed, approximately 90% were seen once. This CDR3 comprises 12 residues. Germline V gene data show CDR1 as MNHEY and CDR2 as SMNVEV (reference sequence). The rearrangement joins TRBV27 to TRBJ2-7; 10 bases align to TRBD2. The clonotype comes from a human donor in a cohort sampled during active COVID-19. Sequences were obtained from peripheral blood. The CDR3 DNA sequence: TGTATGCCTAGCGGGGGCCCCTACGAGCAGTACTTC. Residues: CMPSGGPYEQYF.